Here is one T cell receptor (beta chain) with its context. Its antigen is unknown. The source of the sample is a study of cytomegalovirus exposure and HLA in healthy donors. CDR1 is SGHDN, CDR2 FVKESK, per germline. The CDR3 totals 13 residues. Trimming removed 4 bases at V and 7 bases at J, with 14 bases between. Among the donors, all were healthy bone marrow donors. Findings and caveats of the study: Within the data, a cluster of highly shared sequence variants was likely a sequencing artifact. Analysis was carried out at a later point, and it linked a missense DCLRE1C variant to TCR beta V- and J-gene trimming. A few V segments could not be told apart, such as TRBV6-2 and TRBV6-3, and were left out.

PCR used 60 Vbeta primers and 13 Jbeta primers. Assay: immunoSEQ multiplex PCR; the TCRdb copy retains only in-frame clones and omits some. The sample includes about 170,000 clones, 80% to 90% of them seen just once. This TCR derives from a male donor in good health and CMV-seronegative. The chain links TRBV14 to TRBJ2-7; a possible D gene is TRBD1 (5 bases). The sequenced material came from PBMCs. This CDR3 reads CASSLDPRQEQYF. In DNA form, the CDR3 reads TGTGCCAGCAGCCTGGATCCAAGACAGGAGCAGTACTTC.